The rows below give T cell receptor beta chains drawn from one sample of a study of early T cells in non-severe SARS-CoV-2 infection. In TCRdb, the 5' RACE reads were re-called with MiXCR into one record per CDR3 protein. Among about 58,000 distinct CDR3 sequences, over 10% were seen once, and the ten largest hold about 4%. Sequenced material: whole blood. Every receptor here comes from an adult who was a healthcare worker with PCR-confirmed SARS-CoV-2 infection or an uninfected control (not recorded which). CDR3s include the opening cysteine and the closing phenylalanine or tryptophan. Fields, in order: D gene, J gene, clone size, V gene, CDR3 DNA, CDR3 protein. The D gene is left open where the match is weak. Clone size is not always given. Where it is, it says once, few, many or a class for expanded clones.

-,TRBJ2-7,many,TRBV15,TGTGCCACCAGCAGAGATCACGGCTCCTACGAGCAGTACTTC,CATSRDHGSYEQYF
-,TRBJ2-1,-,TRBV28,TGTGCCAGCCACGGGACCCCGGGGGATGAGCAGTTCTTC,CASHGTPGDEQFF
TRBD1,TRBJ2-3,few,TRBV5-1,TGCGCCAGCAGCTTGGCCGCCGACAGGGGAACAGATACGCAGTATTTT,CASSLAADRGTDTQYF
TRBD2,TRBJ2-7,-,TRBV7-9,TGTGCCAGCAGCTCACCGGGACTAGCGTCCTTCGAGCAGTACTTC,CASSSPGLASFEQYF
-,TRBJ1-1,-,TRBV4-2,TGTGCCAGCAGCCAAGATCGGGCGGGTTTGGCTGAAGCTTTCTTT,CASSQDRAGLAEAFF
-,TRBJ2-1,few,TRBV29-1,TGCAGCGTCGAAAGACAGGGACTGGGCAATGAGCAGTTCTTC,CSVERQGLGNEQFF
-,TRBJ2-1,many,TRBV7-6,TGTGCCAGCAGCTTAGCGGGTCACAATGAGCAGTTCTTC,CASSLAGHNEQFF
-,TRBJ2-1,-,TRBV18,TGTGCCAGCTCACCTGACAGCTACAATGAGCAGTTCTTC,CASSPDSYNEQFF
-,TRBJ2-3,-,TRBV5-1,TGCGCCAGCAGCTCTACCGGGACACTGGAAGATACGCAGTATTTT,CASSSTGTLEDTQYF
-,TRBJ2-7,many,TRBV6-1,TGTGCCAGCAGTGAAGGCTGGAAGAACTACGAGCAGTACTTC,CASSEGWKNYEQYF
-,TRBJ1-4,many,TRBV2,TGTGCCAGCAGCCAAGGATCCGCGAGGGAAAAACTGTTTTTT,CASSQGSAREKLFF
-,TRBJ2-1,medium-sized,TRBV20-1,TGCAGTGCTAGAGATGCCAGCGGGCGTGCTAGCTCCTACAATGAGCAGTTCTTC,CSARDASGRASSYNEQFF